This T cell receptor (beta chain) derives from a study of cytomegalovirus exposure and HLA in healthy donors. General study findings and limits: Researchers reported that three CMV-associated chains were confirmed in vitro as CMV antigen-specific.

The CDR3 runs to 15 residues. Losses at the gene ends were 5 bases for V and 5 bases for J; bases not matched to a gene: 9. The V gene's germline CDR1 is SNHLY and CDR2 FYNNEI. PCR involved 60 Vbeta and 13 Jbeta primers. Repertoires were generated with immunoSEQ multiplex PCR, while TCRdb's copy carries only in-frame clones and drops some. The table records 150,000 to 200,000 clones, 82% of them present only once. Note on this clone: As yet, its antigen is unknown.

The J gene is TRBJ1-1, the V gene TRBV2; 9 bases match TRBD1. This clonotype was sampled from a woman in her 50s in good health and CMV-seropositive. Sequenced material: PBMCs. The CDR3 is CASSLADRGRTEAFF. Written as DNA, the CDR3 is TGTGCCAGCAGTCTGGCGGACAGGGGTCGGACTGAAGCTTTCTTT.